These 5 T cell receptor beta chains share one sample of origin, sequenced in a study of shared clonotypes between healthy human individuals. Only in-frame clones appear in the TCRdb table, and some are missing; sequencing was by immunoSEQ multiplex PCR. This sample has roughly 530,000 clones; approximately 95% occur once, and the top ten carry under 0.06%. Source material: naive CD4+ T cells sorted from blood. As to subset: CD45RA+ positively selected. These receptors were collected from a woman in her 30s in good health.

CDR3 nucleotides: TGTGCCAGCAGCTTGGGGGAGATGAACACTGAAGCTTTCTTT. The encoded protein is CASSLGEMNTEAFF. The genes are TRBV7-9 and TRBJ1-1; weak D call: TRBD1 (5 bases). The germline V gene encodes CDR1 SEHNR and CDR2 FQNEAQ (reference sequence). This CDR3 region has 14 residues. Trimming stripped 3 bases from V and 0 bases from J, with 8 bases between. Looking up the rest from reference TRBV7-9 and TRBJ1-1 gives the full variable domain: DTGVSQNPRHKITKRGQNVTFRCDPISEHNRLYWYRQTLGQGPEFLTYFQNEAQLEKSRLLSDRFSAERPKGSFSTLEIQRTEQGDSAMYLCASSLGEMNTEAFFGQGTRLTVV.

V usage is TRBV5-1 and J usage is TRBJ2-5, with 9 bases fitting TRBD1. This CDR3 spans 14 amino acids. Germline V gives CDR1 SGHRS, CDR2 YFSETQ. V gave up 6 bases and J gave up 3 bases; unmatched junction bases: 6. CDR3 sequence: CASTMGQGEETQYF. The CDR3 nucleotides are TGCGCCAGCACGATGGGACAGGGAGAAGAGACCCAGTACTTC.

V is TRBV7-3 and J is TRBJ2-1, with TRBD2 matching 13 bases. Trimming at V came to 5 bases and at J to 1 base, leaving 2 bases not matched to a gene. CDR1 SGHTA and CDR2 FQGTGA come from the germline V gene. The CDR3 consists of 16 residues. The CDR3 nucleotides are TGTGCCAGCAGCCCGGGACTAGCGGGATCCTACAATGAGCAGTTCTTC. Its translation is CASSPGLAGSYNEQFF.

The chain uses TRBV27 and TRBJ2-1; perhaps D is TRBD1 or TRBD2 (5 bases each). This CDR3 contains 13 residues. CDR1 is MNHEY, CDR2 SMNVEV, per germline (reference sequence). Trimming left V 6 bases short and J 5 bases short, with 11 bases between. The CDR3 DNA reads as TGTGCCAGCAGCCCGGGACGGAACAATGAGCAGTTCTTC. This codes for CASSPGRNNEQFF.

The V and J genes are TRBV29-1 and TRBJ1-1; 9 bases align to TRBD1. Germline CDR1 and CDR2: SQVTM and ANQGSEA. Trimming at V came to 6 bases and at J to 5 bases, leaving 7 bases not matched to a gene. The CDR3 loop spans 13 amino acids. CDR3 loop: CSVRDRVETEAFF. CDR3 DNA sequence: TGCAGCGTCAGGGACAGGGTAGAGACTGAAGCTTTCTTT.